This T cell receptor beta chain was sequenced for a study of blood T cell repertoires in COVID-19. Overall study: Researchers got acute and convalescent COVID-19 samples from the United States, Italy and Spain. PBMCs, B-cell-depleted T cells, or T cells were the source of the cDNA or gDNA that made up the material.

Under the authors' procedure: Amplification of reference gene primers was used by the study to estimate nucleated cell counts. The assay was immunoSEQ multiplex PCR, and TCRdb's table has in-frame clones only and misses some. That table is the source of V, J and clone size, and D and trimming were worked out from the DNA. This table holds 180,000 or so clones, around 90% found once. There are 16 residues in the CDR3. In germline, CDR1 is SGHKS, CDR2 YYEKEE (reference sequence). V lost 1 base to trimming and J lost 1 base, with 14 bases between them. Source material: peripheral blood. The receptor comes from a middle-aged man with acute or convalescent COVID-19. The chain employs TRBV5-5 and TRBJ1-1; D call uncertain. CDR3 nucleotides: TGTGCCAGCAGCTTGTTCGGTGTCGGTCCGAACACTGAAGCTTTCTTT. This sequence encodes CASSLFGVGPNTEAFF.